This T cell receptor (beta chain) was profiled in a study of Tregs in tolerant kidney transplant recipients. The length of the CDR3 is 14 residues. V lost 5 bases and J 1 base, leaving 11 bases between the germline ends. The germline gives CDR1 LNHDA, CDR2 SQIVND (reference sequence). Generated by immunoSEQ multiplex PCR, the TCRdb table keeps only in-frame clones and is missing some. The table lists about 110,000 clones, roughly 90% of them singletons. The source was CD4+ T cells from blood, collected before the transplant. V and J are TRBV19 and TRBJ1-1; no reliable D call. This receptor was taken from a human donor who received a combined kidney and bone marrow transplant. CDR3 DNA: TGTGCCAGTAGTGGGAGTGGGAAGAACACTGAAGCTTTCTTT. It is translated as CASSGSGKNTEAFF. The complete variable domain, with remaining parts taken from reference TRBV19 and TRBJ1-1, reads DGGITQSPKYLFRKEGQNVTLSCEQNLNHDAMYWYRQDPGQGLRLIYYSQIVNDFQKGDIAEGYSVSREKKESFPLTVTSAQKNPTAFYLCASSGSGKNTEAFFGQGTRLTVV.